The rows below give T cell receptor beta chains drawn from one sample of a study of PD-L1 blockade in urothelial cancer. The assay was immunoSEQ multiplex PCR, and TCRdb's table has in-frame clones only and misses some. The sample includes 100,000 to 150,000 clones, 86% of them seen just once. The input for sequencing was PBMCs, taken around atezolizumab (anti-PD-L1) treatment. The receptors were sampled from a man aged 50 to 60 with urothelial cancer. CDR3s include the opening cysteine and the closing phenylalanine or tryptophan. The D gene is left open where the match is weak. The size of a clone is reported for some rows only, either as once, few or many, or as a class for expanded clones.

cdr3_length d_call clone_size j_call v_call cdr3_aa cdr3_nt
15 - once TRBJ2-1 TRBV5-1 CASSLVAGNHNEQFF TGCGCCAGCAGCTTGGTCGCGGGAAACCACAATGAGCAGTTCTTC
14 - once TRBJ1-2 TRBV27 CASSRRQTGAGYTF TGTGCCAGCAGTCGCAGACAGACTGGGGCGGGCTACACCTTC
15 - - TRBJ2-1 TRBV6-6 CASSYMSSSYNEQFF TGTGCCAGCAGTTATATGTCGAGCTCCTACAATGAGCAGTTCTTC
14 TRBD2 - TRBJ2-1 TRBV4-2 CASSQAAGVNEQFF TGTGCCAGCAGCCAAGCAGCGGGGGTTAATGAGCAGTTCTTC
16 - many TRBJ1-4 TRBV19 CASTPHLGPTNEKLFF TGTGCCAGCACACCCCATTTGGGCCCCACTAATGAAAAACTGTTTTTT
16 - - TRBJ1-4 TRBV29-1 CSVEEPGDSFNEKLFF TGCAGCGTTGAAGAACCCGGTGACAGCTTTAATGAAAAACTGTTTTTT
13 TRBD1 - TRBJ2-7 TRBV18 CASSPGTAYEQYF TGTGCCAGCTCACCGGGGACAGCCTACGAGCAGTACTTC
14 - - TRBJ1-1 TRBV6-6 CASSYSAMNTEAFF TGTGCCAGCAGTTACAGCGCCATGAACACTGAAGCTTTCTTT
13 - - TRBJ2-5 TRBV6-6 CASSYYRSETQYF TGTGCCAGCAGTTACTACCGGTCAGAGACCCAGTACTTC
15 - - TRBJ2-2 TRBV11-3 CASRPGGSNTGELFF TGTGCCAGCAGGCCCGGAGGGTCGAACACCGGGGAGCTGTTTTTT
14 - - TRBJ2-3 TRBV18 CASSPDRITDTQYF TGTGCCAGCTCACCGGACAGAATTACAGATACGCAGTATTTT
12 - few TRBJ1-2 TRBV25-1 CATRAGVEGYTF TGTGCCACTCGGGCCGGGGTGGAGGGCTACACCTTC
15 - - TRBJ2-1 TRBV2 CASRRVSGAYNEQFF TGTGCCAGCAGGAGGGTCTCGGGAGCTTACAATGAGCAGTTCTTC
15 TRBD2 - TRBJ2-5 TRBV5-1 CASSGASGIQETQYF TGCGCCAGCAGCGGTGCTAGCGGAATACAAGAGACCCAGTACTTC
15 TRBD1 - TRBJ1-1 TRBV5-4 CASSLAGQLNTEAFF TGTGCCAGCAGCTTGGCGGGACAGCTGAACACTGAAGCTTTCTTT
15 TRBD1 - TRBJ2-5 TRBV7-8 CASSYRQGGLETQYF TGTGCCAGCAGCTATAGACAGGGGGGCTTGGAGACCCAGTACTTC
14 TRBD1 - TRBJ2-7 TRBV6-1 CASTLGTRGREQYF TGTGCCAGCACCCTGGGGACCAGGGGGCGCGAGCAGTACTTC
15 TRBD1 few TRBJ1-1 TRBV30 CAWSLAGGVRTEAFF TGTGCCTGGAGTCTGGCAGGGGGCGTGCGGACTGAAGCTTTCTTT
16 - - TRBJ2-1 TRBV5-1 CASRTLGGGSIDEQFF TGCGCCAGCAGGACTCTCGGGGGCGGGAGTATTGATGAGCAGTTCTTC
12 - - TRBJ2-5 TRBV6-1 CASSPISSTQYF TGTGCCAGCAGTCCTATCTCTTCGACCCAGTACTTC
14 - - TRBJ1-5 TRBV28 CASSPHSSNQPQHF TGTGCCAGCAGTCCCCACAGTAGCAATCAGCCCCAGCATTTT
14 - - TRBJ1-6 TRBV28 CASREGESLTPLHF TGTGCCAGCAGGGAAGGGGAAAGTTTGACACCCCTCCACTTT
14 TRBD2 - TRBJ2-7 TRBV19 CASRRGVGSYEQYF TGTGCCAGCCGGCGGGGGGTTGGCTCCTACGAGCAGTACTTC
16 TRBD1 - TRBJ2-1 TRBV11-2 CASSLDTGGSYNEQFF TGTGCCAGCAGCTTAGATACAGGGGGTTCCTACAATGAGCAGTTCTTC